The clone carrying this TCR beta chain came up many times. The antigen remains unidentified. This entry comes from a study of T cells in Graves' hyperthyroidism and ophthalmopathy. Study-level findings and limits: Stable hyperthyroidism and ophthalmopathy were separated using 13 V-J signatures. The model foresaw ophthalmopathy a median approximately 6.3 months prior to onset.

RNA transcripts provided the source from which TCR beta CDR3 regions were amplified. A first-round RT-PCR of the TCR CDR3 used the HTBI primer set. Each CDR3 protein gets one entry after TCRdb re-called the multiplex PCR reads with MiXCR. The data contain about 740,000 distinct CDR3 sequences, 12% to 15% of them singletons. V trimming: 4 bases; J trimming: 3 bases; junction bases outside the gene matches: 7. The CDR3 extends over 15 amino acids. The germline V gene has CDR1 SGHDN and CDR2 FVKESK. Diagnoses were established using clinical symptoms, serum thyroxine and TRAb, thyroid ultrasound and orbital computed tomography. Under 12 ml fresh peripheral blood yielded the PBMCs.

This TCR came from a woman younger than 30 with Graves' hyperthyroidism. Sequencing was done on a sample of blood. The rearrangement joins TRBV14 to TRBJ2-3; 7 nucleotides align to TRBD2. The CDR3 DNA reads as TGTGCCAGCAGCCGAGCGGGATCAGGGACAGATACGCAGTATTTT. Its translation: CASSRAGSGTDTQYF.